The clone carrying this T cell receptor (beta chain) turned up a few times. Its antigen remains unknown. A read error may produce the germline difference seen at one junction end. The CDR3 is 15 amino acids. Germline V gives CDR1 SSHAT, CDR2 FNYEAQ (reference sequence). For the second PCR, which ran for roughly 6 to 12 cycles, a sample-barcoded 5' primer and a J-beta primer mix were used. All cDNA molecules were each tagged by a template-switch adaptor with 12 random nucleotides. TCRdb reprocessed the 5' RACE reads via MiXCR and lists one record per CDR3 protein. The table includes 800,000 to 950,000 distinct CDR3 sequences, 25% to 35% detected once. The sample originates from a study of blood T cells in healthy people across ages. Whole-study findings and limits: Age showed a roughly linear inverse relationship with TCR beta diversity per million T cells.

This sample was also put to use in a study of T cells of mothers and their children. That source notes: Each child contributed approximately 2.9 million TCR beta CDR3 reads, while each mother contributed over 8.5 million. Slightly higher but non-significant overlap marked related mother-child pairs versus unrelated pairs.

Sequenced material: blood. This receptor was identified in a woman aged 40-49 years in good health. The V and J genes are TRBV7-7 and TRBJ2-3; TRBD2 is a possible D gene (6 bases). The CDR3 DNA reads as TGTGCTAGCAGCCGGGAGTATACTAGCACAGATACGCAGTATTTT. Protein sequence: CASSREYTSTDTQYF.